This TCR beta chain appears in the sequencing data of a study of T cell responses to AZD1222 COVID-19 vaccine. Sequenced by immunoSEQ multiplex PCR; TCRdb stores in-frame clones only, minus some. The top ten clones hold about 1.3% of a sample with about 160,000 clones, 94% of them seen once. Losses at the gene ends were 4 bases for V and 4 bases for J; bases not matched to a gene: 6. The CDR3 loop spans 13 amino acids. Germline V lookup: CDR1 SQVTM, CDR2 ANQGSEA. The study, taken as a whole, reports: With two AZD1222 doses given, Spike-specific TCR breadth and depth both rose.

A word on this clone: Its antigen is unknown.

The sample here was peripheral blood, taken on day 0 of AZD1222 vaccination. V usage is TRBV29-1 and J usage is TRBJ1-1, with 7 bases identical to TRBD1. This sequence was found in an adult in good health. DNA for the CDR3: TGCAGCGTTGGCAGGGGGAGAGGCACTGAAGCTTTCTTT. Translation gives CSVGRGRGTEAFF.